Reported below is one TCR beta chain. Its antigen remains unknown. The entry originates in a study of neoadjuvant anti-PD-1 for oral cavity cancer. On the study more broadly: Patients mostly received three to four biweekly nivolumab doses at 3 mg/kg before surgery. Patients without progression got a fourth dose around day 43.

Study-wide points: Treg/Th17 ratio rose with pretreatment blood and fell with post-treatment tumor TCRbeta clonality. Non-responders to neoadjuvant nivolumab had significantly more clonal PBMC T cells than responders.

V lost 8 bases and J 1 base, leaving 13 bases between the germline ends. Germline assignment: CDR1 MNHNY and CDR2 SVGAGI (reference sequence). This CDR3 region has 14 residues. This table comes from immunoSEQ multiplex PCR, and its TCRdb copy is limited to in-frame clones, with some not included. The sample contains about 14,000 clones, around three quarters of which appear only once. Sequenced here: PBMCs, sampled before nivolumab (anti-PD-1) treatment. This receptor was identified in a person between 40 and 85 years old with oral cavity squamous cell carcinoma. V usage is TRBV6-6 and J usage is TRBJ2-3, with no clear D. The CDR3 bases are TGTGCCAGCGTCCTGGGCTTCGGCACAGATACGCAGTATTTT. Protein sequence: CASVLGFGTDTQYF.